The sequence of this T cell receptor beta chain was determined in a study of blood T cell repertoires in COVID-19 (dated by TCRdb to about 2020). Some background on the complete study: Samples covering the acute and convalescent phases of COVID-19 were provided by collaborators in the United States, Italy and Spain. Where available, HLA class I and class II types were taken from metadata supplied by the sample provider and were not determined by assay-based typing. The prospective study material was composed of cDNA or gDNA derived from T cells, B-cell-depleted T cells, or PBMCs. The samples were drawn from two sources: the first 160 participants of the ongoing ImmuneRACE study, and 1,254 subjects contributed by 6 global collaborators. The sample metadata nearly always contained a de-identified subject ID, COVID-19 status, age in years and sex. Deeply sampled blood TCRbeta repertoires from subjects exposed to, actively infected with, or recovered from COVID-19 were included in the dataset. The repertoires were released in a freely available public database meant as a resource for research on the immune response to SARS-CoV-2. Broad study findings and their caveats: How much clinical and demographic metadata was included differed by source and by participant, and the metadata was provided uncurated.

In the prospective study, participants were roughly 18 to 90 years old, resided in under 30 geographic areas of the United States, and were enrolled through a virtual design. In the prospective study, participants were assigned to cohorts based on the clinical history participants reported in a screening survey and a study questionnaire. In the prospective study, whole blood, serum and a nasopharyngeal or oropharyngeal swab were collected from each participant by mobile phlebotomists. Over a roughly 2-month period, participants in the prospective study had the option of providing additional blood draws and questionnaires. Prospective study blood samples were shipped either frozen or at room temperature before DNA extraction. Taken from cysteine to valine, the CDR3 has 15 residues. This entry keeps only the CDR3 DNA: 45 bases, framed from base 1. The junction shows trimming of 5 bases on V and 0 bases on J, and the gene matches do not reach 1 base of it. CDR1 and CDR2, per the germline V gene, are SGHVS and FQNEAQ.

Worth noting for this clone: The clone's antigen remains unknown. No much larger clone exists at a distance of one base, and base qualities are not known.

TCRbeta CDR3 regions were amplified from genomic DNA by means of the immunoSEQ Assay, a bias-controlled multiplex PCR. From the authors' description of their analysis: Nucleated cell counts per sample were estimated from amplification of reference gene primers within the assay. To quantify the absolute abundance of each unique TCRbeta CDR3 rearrangement, sequence reads were collapsed and filtered. For each sample, productive Simpson clonality was calculated as the square root of Simpson's diversity index over productive rearrangements. TCRdb mirrors the immuneACCESS table, restricted to in-frame sequences. Some clones are absent from its copies; in checked studies, under half trace to an unresolved V gene, and the reason for the others is unknown. The DNA gave D and trimming, while V, J and clone size come from that table. Present in this sample are 150,000 to 200,000 clones, approximately 86% of which were seen just once. Of the sample, more than 4% falls within the top ten clones.

Here the chain combines TRBV7-8 and TRBJ2-7, with 13 junctional bases fitting TRBD2. Sequencing used PBMCs or T cells enriched from blood (not recorded which). This TCR came from a woman aged 55 to 70 with acute COVID-19. The DNA is TGTGCCAGCAGCCGGACTAGCGGGGGCTCCTACGAGCAGTACGTC. This gives the protein CASSRTSGGSYEQYV.